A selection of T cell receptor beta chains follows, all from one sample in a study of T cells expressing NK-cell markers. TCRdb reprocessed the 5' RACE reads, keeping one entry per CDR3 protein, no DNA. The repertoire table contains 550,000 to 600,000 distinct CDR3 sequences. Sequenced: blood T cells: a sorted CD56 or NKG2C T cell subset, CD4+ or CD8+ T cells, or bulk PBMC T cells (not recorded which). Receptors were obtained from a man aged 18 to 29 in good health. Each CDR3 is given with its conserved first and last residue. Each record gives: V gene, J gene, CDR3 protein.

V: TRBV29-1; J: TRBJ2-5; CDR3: CSVEWRGEETQYF
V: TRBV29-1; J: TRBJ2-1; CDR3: CSIVPGLVDEQFF
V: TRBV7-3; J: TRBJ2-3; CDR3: CASSLTASGRAPSTDTQYF
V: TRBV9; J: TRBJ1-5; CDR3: CASSVGTGEAQPQHF
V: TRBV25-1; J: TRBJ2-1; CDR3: CASSNPRNEQFF
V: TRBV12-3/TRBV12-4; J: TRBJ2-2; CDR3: CASSFPPGRISTGELFF
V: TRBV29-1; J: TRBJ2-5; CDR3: CSVQRGTRETQYF
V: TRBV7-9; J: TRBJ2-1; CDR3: CASSSSLGLRPLNEQFF
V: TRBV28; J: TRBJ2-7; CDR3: CASSLGGTSIYEQYF
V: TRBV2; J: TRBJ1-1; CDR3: CASSERGNQAFF
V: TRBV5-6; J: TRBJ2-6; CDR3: CASRGTDYYRANVLTF
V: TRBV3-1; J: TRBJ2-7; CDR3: CASSQQRTAISYEQYF
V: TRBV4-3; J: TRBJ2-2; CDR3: CASSQAASGSTGELFF
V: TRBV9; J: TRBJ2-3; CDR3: CASSVASGGTDTQYF
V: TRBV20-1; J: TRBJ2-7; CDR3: CSARGGQVNEQYF
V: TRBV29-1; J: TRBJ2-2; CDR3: CSVDTGVHGELFF
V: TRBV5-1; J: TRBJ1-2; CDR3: CASSLALTTAAGYTF
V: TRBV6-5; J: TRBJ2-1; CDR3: CASSYIQGGGIVYEQFF
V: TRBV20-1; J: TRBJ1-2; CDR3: CSAKAGTVYGYTF
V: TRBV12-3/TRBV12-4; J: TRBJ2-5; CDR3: CASMSQLIQETQYF
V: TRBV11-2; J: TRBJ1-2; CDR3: CASSLGGGLDGYTF
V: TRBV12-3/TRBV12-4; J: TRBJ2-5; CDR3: CASSTRTYQYF
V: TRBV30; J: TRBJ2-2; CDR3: CAWIRPGNTGELFF
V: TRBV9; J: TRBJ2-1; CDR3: CASSVSSGISYNEQFF
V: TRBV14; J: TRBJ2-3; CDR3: CASSHQDTDTQYF
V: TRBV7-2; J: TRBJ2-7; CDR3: CASSLATYEQYF
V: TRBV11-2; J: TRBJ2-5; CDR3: CASSLPSGSRLPKVAQYF
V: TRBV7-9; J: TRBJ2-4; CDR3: CASSPTPGLAYF
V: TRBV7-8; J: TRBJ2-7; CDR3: CASSPLSSYEQYF
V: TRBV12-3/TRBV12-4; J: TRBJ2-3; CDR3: CASSSWTAKGTDTQYF
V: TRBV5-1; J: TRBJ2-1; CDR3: CASSLKLTSGSYNEQFF
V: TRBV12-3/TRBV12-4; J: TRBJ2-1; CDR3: CASSSFPGQFF
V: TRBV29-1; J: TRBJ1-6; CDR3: CSVALRGDSPLHF
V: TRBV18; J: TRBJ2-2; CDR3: CASSLNGRPSNTGELFF
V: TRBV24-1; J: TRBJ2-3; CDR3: CATGSGSGGVHTQYF
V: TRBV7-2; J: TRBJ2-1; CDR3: CASSPQSSVTYNEQFF
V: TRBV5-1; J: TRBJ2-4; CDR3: CASSLADGGGTKNIQYF
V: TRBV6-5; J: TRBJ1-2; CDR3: CASSYSDSWYGYTF
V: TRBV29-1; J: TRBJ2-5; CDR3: CSVQRKETQYF
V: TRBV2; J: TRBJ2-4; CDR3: CASSPQTGAKNIQYF
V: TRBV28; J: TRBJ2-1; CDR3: CASRPRALGGNEQFF